The text below deals with one T cell receptor (beta chain). Antigen: not known. With autoimmune disease history or systemic immunosuppression, patients were excluded. The source of the sample is a study of OX40 agonist ivuxolimab in advanced cancers. Study summary: People who had prior anti-PD-1, anti-PD-L1 or anti-CTLA-4 therapy could take part, and 40% had some.

Clones were read by immunoSEQ multiplex PCR, and TCRdb kept only the in-frame ones, dropping some. The sample lists under 80,000 clones, 85% seen once, with 3.5% to 4.5% in the top ten. Study findings and constraints: In CD8+ T cells, expanded clones were on average more numerous than in CD4+.

The CDR3 contains 18 residues. The germline V gene has CDR1 GTSNPN and CDR2 SVGIG (reference sequence). The V end was cut by 3 bases, the J end by 6 bases, with 24 bases between. This clonotype originated in an adult with an advanced solid tumor such as melanoma, head and neck, liver or kidney cancer. This chain links TRBV30 with TRBJ1-6; D is perhaps TRBD1 (5 bases). Sample: CD4+ or CD8+ T cells sorted from blood, taken in a trial of the OX40 agonist ivuxolimab. CDR3 coding DNA: TGTGCCTGGAGCTCCCTAGCAGGGTCCTTGATAAGTAATTCACCCCTCCACTTT. Encoded protein: CAWSSLAGSLISNSPLHF.